The T cell receptor beta chain described here comes from a study of graft-versus-host responses after intestinal transplantation. On the study more broadly: Recipients were all induced with anti-thymocyte globulin, then given tacrolimus and steroids for around three years.

CDR1 SGHDN and CDR2 FVKESK come from the germline V gene. The ends were cut back, 0 bases at V and 5 bases at J, with 13 bases in the middle. The CDR3 has 15 residues. Data came from immunoSEQ multiplex PCR; TCRdb stores just in-frame clones and leaves some out. The top ten clones hold approximately 0.19% of a sample with fewer than 95,000 clones, 94% of them seen once. A word on this clone: Antigen specificity is unknown.

The sample was unstimulated CD4+ T cells sorted from spleen or lymph node cells, taken before transplant. This TCR was recovered from a human donor who was the organ donor for an intestinal transplant. The chain links TRBV14 to TRBJ1-1; D may be TRBD1 (5 bases). CDR3 residues: CASSQDRAGRTEAFF. CDR3 DNA: TGTGCCAGCAGCCAAGATCGGGCAGGGCGAACTGAAGCTTTCTTT.